This TCR beta chain emerged from a study of beta chain features in type 1 diabetes. Germline assignment: CDR1 LNHDA and CDR2 SQIVND (reference sequence). V trimming: 5 bases; J trimming: 8 bases; junction bases outside the gene matches: 11. This CDR3 region has 16 residues. This clone was observed a few times. The antigen remains undetermined. Study results and caveats: All four CD4+ subsets from Type 1 diabetes patients carried moderately but significantly shorter TCRB CDR3s.

Every isolated RNA sample was fully reverse transcribed, so sequencing captured expressed TCRB transcripts. Assay used: immunoSEQ multiplex PCR; TCRdb lists only in-frame clones, some missing. The sample contains about 370,000 clones, around 10% of which appear only once. This sequence was found in a man younger than 40 with type 1 diabetes. The gene calls are TRBV19 and TRBJ2-1; TRBD1 agrees at 11 bases. The sample comprised central memory CD4+ T cells from blood. The CDR3 bases are TGTGCCAGTAGTCTCTGGACAGGGGGCGAGCAGTATGAGCAGTTCTTC. Protein: CASSLWTGGEQYEQFF. The whole variable domain, remainder taken from reference TRBV19 and TRBJ2-1, is DGGITQSPKYLFRKEGQNVTLSCEQNLNHDAMYWYRQDPGQGLRLIYYSQIVNDFQKGDIAEGYSVSREKKESFPLTVTSAQKNPTAFYLCASSLWTGGEQYEQFFGPGTRLTVL.